The clone carrying this TCR beta chain was counted between two and nine times. Antigen: not known. This specimen belongs to a study of CD8+ T cells in alopecia areata. Study in general: Treated individuals took tofacitinib by mouth, 5 to 10 mg twice daily.

Regarding treatment: oral pan-JAK inhibitor, 5-10 mg twice daily. TCR sequencing used cDNA made by reverse transcription of extracted RNA. Measured with immunoSEQ multiplex PCR; TCRdb has only the in-frame clones, and not every one. This table has 200,000 or so clones, about two fifths appearing once. Broader study findings: With tofacitinib ongoing, many expanded lesional clones persisted in both scalp and blood.

Source: CD4+ T cells sorted from blood, taken at roughly week 30, from a patient treated with tofacitinib. The receptor's source is a human donor with alopecia areata.

The chain's CDR3 is CSAAGFHSYEQYF. The CDR3 DNA follows: TGCAGCGCAGCGGGCTTTCACTCCTACGAGCAGTACTTC. The rearrangement links TRBV29-1 to TRBJ2-7; TRBD2 might be the D (6 bases). Trimming cost V 7 bases and J 0 bases, with 13 bases left between them. The CDR3 is made up of 13 amino acids. CDR1 SQVTM and CDR2 ANQGSEA come from the germline V gene.